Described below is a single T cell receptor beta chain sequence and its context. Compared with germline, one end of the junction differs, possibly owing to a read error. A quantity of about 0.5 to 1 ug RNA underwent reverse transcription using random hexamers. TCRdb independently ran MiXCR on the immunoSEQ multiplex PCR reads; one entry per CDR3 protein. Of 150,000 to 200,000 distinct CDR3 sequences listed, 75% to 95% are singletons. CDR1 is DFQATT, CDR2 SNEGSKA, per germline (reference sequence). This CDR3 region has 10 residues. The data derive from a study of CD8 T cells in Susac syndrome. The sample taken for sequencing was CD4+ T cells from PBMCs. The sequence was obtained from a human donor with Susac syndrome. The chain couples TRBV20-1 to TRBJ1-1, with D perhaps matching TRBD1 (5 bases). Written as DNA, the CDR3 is TGCAGTGCGCCTACGGGGACGGTCGTCTTT. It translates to CSAPTGTVVF.